The text below deals with one TCR beta chain. The antigen remains undetermined. The data were obtained in a study of cytomegalovirus exposure and HLA in healthy donors. Study results and limitations: Some V segments, TRBV6-2 and TRBV6-3 among them, were indistinguishable and were therefore excluded. As a later analysis revealed, most CMV-associated TCR beta chains appeared HLA-restricted.

The primer mix had 60 Vbeta and 13 Jbeta primers. Only in-frame clones appear in the TCRdb table, and some are missing; sequencing was by immunoSEQ multiplex PCR. Of about 140,000 clones listed, approximately 82% are singletons. There are 13 residues in the CDR3. The V gene's germline CDR1 is SQVTM and CDR2 ANQGSEA. Unrecorded immune exposures were likely, despite nominal health at sampling. The sequenced sample was PBMCs. The TCR originated in a young man in good health and CMV-seropositive. The chain links TRBV29-1 to TRBJ2-1; tentatively, D is TRBD2 (5 bases). In DNA form, the CDR3 reads TGCAGTGCCCGGGGAGCGGTCTACAATGAGCAGTTCTTC. It yields the protein CSARGAVYNEQFF.